The next 10 T cell receptor beta chains were all read from a single sample in a study of T cell repertoires in cytomegalovirus infection. TCRdb reprocessed the reads via MiXCR and lists one record per CDR3 protein. The table records 570,000 or so distinct CDR3 sequences, 40% of them present only once. No antigen has been assigned to these receptors. The material was cultured PBMCs, obtained from culture after CMV antigen stimulation. Receptors were obtained from a human donor in good health (CMV status not recorded). Some clones in this sample may be carry-over from other donors' samples.

This clonotype was recorded a few times. The V call is TRBV7-2, the J call TRBJ2-5, with TRBD2 as a possible D gene (5 bases). Trimming took off 5 bases at V and 7 bases at J, with 11 bases between the two ends. The germline V gene encodes CDR1 SGHTA and CDR2 FQGNSA. The CDR3 length is 12 residues. CDR3 residues: CASSPFEGTQYF. For the CDR3, the DNA is TGTGCCAGCAGCCCTTTTGAGGGGACCCAGTACTTC. Drawing the rest from reference TRBV7-2 and TRBJ2-5, the complete variable domain is GAGVSQSPSNKVTEKGKDVELRCDPISGHTALYWYRQSLGQGLEFLIYFQGNSAPDKSGLPSDRFSAERTGGSVSTLTIQRTQQEDSAVYLCASSPFEGTQYFGPGTRLLVL.

V gene TRBV6-1 combines with J gene TRBJ2-7; either TRBD1 or TRBD2 may supply D (6 bases each). Germline V gene data show CDR1 as MNHNS and CDR2 as SASEGT. V lost 5 bases to trimming and J lost 3 bases, with 26 bases between them. CDR3 length: 18 residues. The CDR3 protein is CASSLEGGVAVELYEQYF. The CDR3 coding sequence is TGTGCCAGCAGTCTAGAGGGGGGAGTGGCAGTGGAGCTCTACGAGCAGTACTTC.

The CDR3 DNA follows: TGTGCCAGCAGCGCGACTAGCGCGGAGACCCAGTACTTC. Its protein is CASSATSAETQYF. The J gene is TRBJ2-5, the V gene TRBV9, with 8 bases aligning to TRBD2. CDR1 is SGDLS and CDR2 is YYNGEE in the germline V gene. The CDR3 is 13 residues long. V was clipped by 3 bases and J by 5 bases; unmatched bases: 3.

This chain uses TRBV25-1 with TRBJ2-7; D possibly corresponds to TRBD1 (6 bases). CDR1 is MGHDK and CDR2 is SYGVNS in the germline V gene. This CDR3 is 13 amino acids long. V lost 7 bases and J 2 bases, leaving 12 bases between the germline ends. The CDR3 here is CASKDSAAYEQYF. CDR3 in DNA: TGTGCCAGCAAGGACAGCGCCGCCTACGAGCAGTACTTC.

V and J are TRBV27 and TRBJ2-5; TRBD2 matches 10 bases. This CDR3 region has 17 residues. Germline CDR1 is MNHEY and CDR2 is SMNVEV (reference sequence). V was pared by 9 bases and J by 4 bases, with 17 bases of the junction left unmatched. The CDR3 reads CARTPSGPSGRGETQYF. CDR3 coding DNA: TGTGCCAGAACACCTTCAGGACCTAGCGGGAGAGGAGAGACCCAGTACTTC.

V and J are TRBV25-1 and TRBJ2-1, with D tentatively TRBD2 (6 bases). This CDR3 has 14 residues. CDR1 is MGHDK, CDR2 SYGVNS, per germline. V lost 6 bases, J lost 3 bases, and 12 bases lay in between. The CDR3 bases are TGTGCCAGCAGCCGGGACTCATACTACAATGAGCAGTTCTTC. This translates into CASSRDSYYNEQFF.

The rearrangement uses TRBV28 and TRBJ1-5; maybe TRBD1 (5 bases). The CDR3 consists of 14 residues. Looked up from germline, CDR1 is MDHEN and CDR2 is SYDVKM. Deletions cut 7 bases from V and 1 base from J, with 11 bases between. The CDR3 region is CASMEGPSNQPQHF. CDR3 DNA sequence: TGTGCCAGCATGGAGGGGCCGAGCAATCAGCCCCAGCATTTT. The whole variable domain, filled in from reference TRBV28 and TRBJ1-5, reads DVKVTQSSRYLVKRTGEKVFLECVQDMDHENMFWYRQDPGLGLRLIYFSYDVKMKEKGDIPEGYSVSREKKERFSLILESASTNQTSMYLCASMEGPSNQPQHFGDGTRLSIL.

The sample holds a few counts of this clonotype. V gene TRBV4-3 combines with J gene TRBJ2-3, with 14 bases lining up with TRBD2. V shed 5 bases, J shed 2 bases, and the junction held 9 bases outside the gene matches. There are 18 residues in the CDR3. Per germline, CDR1 LGHNA and CDR2 YSLEER. The CDR3 reads CASSFGLAGGGDTDTQYF. CDR3 DNA sequence: TGCGCCAGCAGCTTCGGACTAGCGGGAGGTGGGGACACAGATACGCAGTATTTT.

This clonotype has a handful of counts. V is TRBV27 and J is TRBJ2-3, with D perhaps TRBD1 or TRBD2 (5 bases each). The germline V gene has CDR1 MNHEY and CDR2 SMNVEV (reference sequence). Trimming took 4 bases from V and 7 from J, leaving 12 bases between them. There are 13 residues in the CDR3. CDR3 residues: CASSSLGPNTQYF. The CDR3 DNA is TGTGCCAGCAGTTCTCTGGGACCTAATACGCAGTATTTT.

This clonotype has just a few counts. The gene calls are TRBV6-5 and TRBJ1-2; the D is unclear. CDR3 size: 15 residues. Looked up from germline, CDR1 is MNHEY and CDR2 is SVGAGI. V shed 1 base and J shed 8 bases, with 17 bases lying between them. CDR3 in DNA: TGTGCCAGCAGTTACTATGGAGGAGAGGGAGGCGGCTACACCTTC. Its translation is CASSYYGGEGGGYTF.